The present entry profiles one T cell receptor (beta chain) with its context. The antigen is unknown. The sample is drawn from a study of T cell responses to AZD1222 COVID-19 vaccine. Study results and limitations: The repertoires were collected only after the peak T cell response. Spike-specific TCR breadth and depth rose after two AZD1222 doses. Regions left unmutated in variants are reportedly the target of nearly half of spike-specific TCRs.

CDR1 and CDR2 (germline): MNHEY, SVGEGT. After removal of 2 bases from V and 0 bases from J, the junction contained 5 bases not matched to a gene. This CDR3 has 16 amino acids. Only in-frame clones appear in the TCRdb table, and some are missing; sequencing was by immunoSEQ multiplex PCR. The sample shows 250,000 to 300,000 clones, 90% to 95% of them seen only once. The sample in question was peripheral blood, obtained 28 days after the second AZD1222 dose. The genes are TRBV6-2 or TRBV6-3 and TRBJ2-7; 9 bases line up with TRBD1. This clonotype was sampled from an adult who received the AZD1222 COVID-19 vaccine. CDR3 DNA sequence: TGTGCCAGCAGTTACCCCGGACAGGGGACCTCCTACGAGCAGTACTTC. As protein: CASSYPGQGTSYEQYF.